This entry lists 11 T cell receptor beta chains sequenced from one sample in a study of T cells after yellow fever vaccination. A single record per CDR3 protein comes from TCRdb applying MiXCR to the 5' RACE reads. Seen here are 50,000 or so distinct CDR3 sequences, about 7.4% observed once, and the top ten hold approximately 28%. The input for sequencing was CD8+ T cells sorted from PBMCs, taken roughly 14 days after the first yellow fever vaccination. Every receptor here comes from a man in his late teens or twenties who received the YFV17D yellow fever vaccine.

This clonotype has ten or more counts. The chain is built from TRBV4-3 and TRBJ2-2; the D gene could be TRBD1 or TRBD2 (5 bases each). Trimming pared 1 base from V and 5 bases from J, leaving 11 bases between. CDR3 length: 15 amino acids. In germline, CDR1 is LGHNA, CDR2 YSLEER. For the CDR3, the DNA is TGCGCCAGCAGCCAAGTTCCGGGGCGGACCGGGGAGCTGTTTTTT. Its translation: CASSQVPGRTGELFF.

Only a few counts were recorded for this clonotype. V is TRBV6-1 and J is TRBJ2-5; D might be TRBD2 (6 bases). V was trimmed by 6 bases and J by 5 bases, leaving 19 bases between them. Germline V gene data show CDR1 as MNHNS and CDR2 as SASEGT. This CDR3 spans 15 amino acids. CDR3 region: CASSRTTRSQETQYF. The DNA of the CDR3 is TGTGCCAGCAGCCGAACGACTAGATCTCAGGAGACCCAGTACTTC.

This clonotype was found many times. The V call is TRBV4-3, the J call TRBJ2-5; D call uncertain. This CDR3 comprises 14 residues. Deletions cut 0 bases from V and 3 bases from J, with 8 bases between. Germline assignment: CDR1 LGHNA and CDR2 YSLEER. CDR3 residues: CASSQELSEETQYF. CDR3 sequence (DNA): TGCGCCAGCAGCCAAGAGTTATCGGAAGAGACCCAGTACTTC.

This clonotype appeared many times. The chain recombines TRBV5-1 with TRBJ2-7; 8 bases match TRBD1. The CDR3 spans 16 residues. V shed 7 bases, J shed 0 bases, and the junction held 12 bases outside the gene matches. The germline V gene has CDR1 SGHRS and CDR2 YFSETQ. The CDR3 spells CASGAPQGGTSYEQYF. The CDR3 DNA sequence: TGCGCCAGCGGGGCCCCACAGGGGGGTACCTCCTACGAGCAGTACTTC.

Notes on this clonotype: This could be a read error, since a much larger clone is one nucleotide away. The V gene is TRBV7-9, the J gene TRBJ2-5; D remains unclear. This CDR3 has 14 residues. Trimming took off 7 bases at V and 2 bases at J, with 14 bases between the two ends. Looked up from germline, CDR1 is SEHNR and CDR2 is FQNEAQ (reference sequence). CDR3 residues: CASITGRLQETQYF. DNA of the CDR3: TGTGCCAGCATCACGGGCAGATTACAAGAGACCCAGTACTTC.

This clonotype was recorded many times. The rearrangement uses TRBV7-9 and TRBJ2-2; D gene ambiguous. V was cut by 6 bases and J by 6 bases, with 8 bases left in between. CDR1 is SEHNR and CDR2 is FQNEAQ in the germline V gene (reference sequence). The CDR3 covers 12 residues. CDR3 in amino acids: CASRISPGELFF. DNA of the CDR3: TGTGCCAGCAGGATCTCTCCCGGGGAGCTGTTTTTT.

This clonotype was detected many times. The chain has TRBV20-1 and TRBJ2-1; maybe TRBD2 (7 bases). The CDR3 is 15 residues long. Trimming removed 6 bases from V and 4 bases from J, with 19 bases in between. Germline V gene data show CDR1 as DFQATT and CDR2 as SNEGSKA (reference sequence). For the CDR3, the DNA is TGCAGTGCCCCCGGGGGCGGGGGTAGGTACAATGAGCAGTTCTTC. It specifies CSAPGGGGRYNEQFF.

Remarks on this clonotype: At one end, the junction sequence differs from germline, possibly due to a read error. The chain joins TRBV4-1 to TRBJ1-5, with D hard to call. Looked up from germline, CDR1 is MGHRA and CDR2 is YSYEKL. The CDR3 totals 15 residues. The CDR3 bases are TGCGCCAGCGGCCCCCGCTGGGTTAGCAAACAGCCCCAGCATTTT. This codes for CASGPRWVSKQPQHF.

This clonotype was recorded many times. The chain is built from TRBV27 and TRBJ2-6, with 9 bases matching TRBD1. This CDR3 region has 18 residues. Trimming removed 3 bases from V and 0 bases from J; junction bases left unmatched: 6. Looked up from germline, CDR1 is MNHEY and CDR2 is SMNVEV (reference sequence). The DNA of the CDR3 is TGTGCCAGCAGTTTGAGGGACAGGGCCTACTCTGGGGCCAACGTCCTGACTTTC. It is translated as CASSLRDRAYSGANVLTF.

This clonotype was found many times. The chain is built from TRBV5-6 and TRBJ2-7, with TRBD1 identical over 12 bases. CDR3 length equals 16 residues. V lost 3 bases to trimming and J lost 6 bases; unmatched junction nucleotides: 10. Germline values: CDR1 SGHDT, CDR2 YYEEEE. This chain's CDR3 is CASSWRDRGLGFEQYF. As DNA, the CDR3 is TGTGCCAGCAGCTGGCGGGACAGGGGGCTGGGTTTCGAGCAGTACTTC.

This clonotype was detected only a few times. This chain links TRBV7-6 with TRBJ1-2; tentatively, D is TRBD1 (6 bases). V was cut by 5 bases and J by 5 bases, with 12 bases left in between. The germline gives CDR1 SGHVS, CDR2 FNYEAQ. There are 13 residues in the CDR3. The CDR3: CASSQGFSYGYTF. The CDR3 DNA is TGTGCCAGCAGCCAGGGGTTTTCGTATGGCTACACCTTC. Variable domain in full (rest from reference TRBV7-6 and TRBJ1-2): GAGVSQSPRYKVTKRGQDVALRCDPISGHVSLYWYRQALGQGPEFLTYFNYEAQQDKSGLPNDRFSAERPEGSISTLTIQRTEQRDSAMYRCASSQGFSYGYTFGSGTRLTVV.